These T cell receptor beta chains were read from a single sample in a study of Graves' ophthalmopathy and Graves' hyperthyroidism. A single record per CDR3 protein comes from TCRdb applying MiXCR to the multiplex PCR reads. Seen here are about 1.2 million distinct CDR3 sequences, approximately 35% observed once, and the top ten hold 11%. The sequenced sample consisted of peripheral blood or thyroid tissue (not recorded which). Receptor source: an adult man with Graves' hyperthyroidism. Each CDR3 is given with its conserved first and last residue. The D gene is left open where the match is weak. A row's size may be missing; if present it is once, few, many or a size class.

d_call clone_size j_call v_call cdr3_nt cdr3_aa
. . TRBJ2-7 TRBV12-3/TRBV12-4 TGTGCCAGCCATAAGACAGGAGCCACCTACTCCTACGAGCAGTACTTC CASHKTGATYSYEQYF
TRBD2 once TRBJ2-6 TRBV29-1 TGCAGCGCCACAACCCCGACTAGCGCCAACGTCCTGACTTTC CSATTPTSANVLTF
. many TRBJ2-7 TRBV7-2 TGTGCCAGCTCCCGCGCCTCGGGGCAGATCTCCTACGAGCAGTACTTC CASSRASGQISYEQYF
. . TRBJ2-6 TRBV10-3 TGTGCCAGCAGTGGTTGGCACAAGAGCTCTGGGGCCAACGTCCTGACTTTC CASSGWHKSSGANVLTF
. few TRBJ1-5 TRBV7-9 TGTGCCAGCAGCCAAGATAGCAGGGCGAATCAGCCCCAGCATTTT CASSQDSRANQPQHF
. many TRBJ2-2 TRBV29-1 TGCAGCGCGGACAAGAACACCGGGGAGCTGTTTTTT CSADKNTGELFF
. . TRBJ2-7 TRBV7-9 TGTGCCAGCAGCGCCACGGAGGGATTAGCCTACGAGCAGTACTTC CASSATEGLAYEQYF
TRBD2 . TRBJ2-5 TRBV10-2 TGCGCCAGCGCCAGCGGGGGGGGAGAGACCCAGTACTTC CASASGGGETQYF
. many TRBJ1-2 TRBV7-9 TGTGCCAGCGGAAAGGGGATGACCTATGGCTACACCTTC CASGKGMTYGYTF
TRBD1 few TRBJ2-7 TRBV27 TGTGCCAGCAGCAACACGGGACAGCCAGTCTACGAGCAGTACTTC CASSNTGQPVYEQYF
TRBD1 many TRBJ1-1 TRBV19 TGTGCCAGTAGTATAGATCGGGACAGGGCCGTGGCAGCTTTCTTT CASSIDRDRAVAAFF
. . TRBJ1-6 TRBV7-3 TGTGCCAGCAGCTTAAAGGCAGCCCACTATAATTCACCCCTCCACTTT CASSLKAAHYNSPLHF
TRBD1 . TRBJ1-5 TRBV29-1 TGCAGCACCCGGACAGGGAGGCGGGAGACCCAGCATTTT CSTRTGRRETQHF
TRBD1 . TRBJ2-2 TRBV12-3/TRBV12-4 TGTGCCAGCAGAAAGGGACAGGGGGAGCTGTTTTTT CASRKGQGELFF
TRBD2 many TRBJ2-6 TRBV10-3 TGTGCCATCAGTGCTTCGGGGGGCTCTGGGGCCAACGTCCTGACTTTC CAISASGGSGANVLTF
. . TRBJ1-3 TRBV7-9 TGTGCCAGCAGCTTTGGGTCACCTGGAAACACCATATATTTT CASSFGSPGNTIYF
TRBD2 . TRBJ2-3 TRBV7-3 TGTGCCAGCAGCCATTTAGCGGGGGGCACAGATACGCAGTATTTT CASSHLAGGTDTQYF
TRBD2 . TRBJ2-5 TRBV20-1 TGCAGTGCTAGAGATCGGACTAGTTGGACCCAGTACTTC CSARDRTSWTQYF
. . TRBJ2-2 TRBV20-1 TGCAGTGCTAGATCGGGGGCTAATACCGGGGAGCTGTTTTTT CSARSGANTGELFF
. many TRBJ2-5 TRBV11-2 TGTGCCAGCAGCCCCCCAGGCTATGGGACCCAGTACTTC CASSPPGYGTQYF
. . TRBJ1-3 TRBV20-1 TGCAGTGCAGCAAGAGCTATTGGAAACACCATATATTTT CSAARAIGNTIYF
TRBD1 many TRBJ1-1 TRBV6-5 TGTGCCAGCGCACAGGGGCCTGGTGAAGCTTTCTTT CASAQGPGEAFF
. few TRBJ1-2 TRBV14 TGTGCCAGCACCTCGGGGACCAACTATGGCTACACCTTC CASTSGTNYGYTF
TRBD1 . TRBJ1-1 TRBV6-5 TGTGCCAGCAGTGACGACAGGGCTGTTGCTTTCTTT CASSDDRAVAFF
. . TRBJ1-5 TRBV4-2 TGTGCCAGCAGCCGAGAAGACAGCGTCAATCAGCCCCAGCATTTT CASSREDSVNQPQHF
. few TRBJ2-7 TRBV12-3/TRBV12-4 TGTGCCAGCAGCCCCGTGGGGAGACCCTACGAGCAGTACTTC CASSPVGRPYEQYF
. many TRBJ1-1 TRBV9 TGTGCCAGCAGCGTAGTAGGAGGGGACACTGAAGCTTTCTTT CASSVVGGDTEAFF
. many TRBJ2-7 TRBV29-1 TGCAGCGTTGAATTGGGGTACGAGCAGTACTTC CSVELGYEQYF
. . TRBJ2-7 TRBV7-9 TGTGCCAGCAGAAAGACGCAGGGCCCGGACGAGCAGTACTTC CASRKTQGPDEQYF
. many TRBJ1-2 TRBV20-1 TGCAGTGCCAGGGACAACGTTCTCTATGGCTACACCTTC CSARDNVLYGYTF
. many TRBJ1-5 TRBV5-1 TGCGCCAGCAGCTTGGACCCGTATAGCAATCAGCCCCAGCATTTT CASSLDPYSNQPQHF
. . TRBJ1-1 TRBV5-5 TGTGCCAGCAGCCAAGAGGGTCCCGGCGACACTGAAGCTTTCTTT CASSQEGPGDTEAFF
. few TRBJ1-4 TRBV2 TGTGCCAGCAGTAAGATGATGTCTAATGAAAAACTGTTTTTT CASSKMMSNEKLFF
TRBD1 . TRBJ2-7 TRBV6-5 TGTGCCAGCAGTTGGAACAGGGGCGGATACGAGCAGTACTTC CASSWNRGGYEQYF
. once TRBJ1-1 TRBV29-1 TGCAGCGTTTCGGGGGTTAGCACTGAAGCTTTCTTT CSVSGVSTEAFF
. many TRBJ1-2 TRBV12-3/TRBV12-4 TGTGCCAGCAGCCGACAGGACATCTATGGCTACACCTTC CASSRQDIYGYTF
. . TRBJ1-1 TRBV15 TGTGCCACCGGGAACGGGGCAGGGGAGAACACTGAAGCTTTCTTT CATGNGAGENTEAFF
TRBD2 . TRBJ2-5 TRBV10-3 TGTGCCATCAGTGAAGCGGGAATCGCAGAGACCCAGTACTTC CAISEAGIAETQYF
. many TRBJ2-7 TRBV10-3 TGTGCCATCAGTGAGTCATGGACAGACGAGCAGTACTTC CAISESWTDEQYF
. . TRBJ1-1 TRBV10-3 TGTGCCAGGCCAGGGGTTGGGGACACTGAAGCTTTCTTT CARPGVGDTEAFF
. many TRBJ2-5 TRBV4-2 TGTGCCAGCAGCCAAGGGCAGGGCGCGGCCATTACACAAGAGACCCAGTACTTC CASSQGQGAAITQETQYF
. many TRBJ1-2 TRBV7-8 TGTGCCAGCAGGCCTTCCGGGGACGGCTACTACACCTTC CASRPSGDGYYTF
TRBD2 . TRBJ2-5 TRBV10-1 TGCGCCAGCAGCGACGGGACTAGCGGGAGGGCCGTAGTAGAGACCCAGTACTTC CASSDGTSGRAVVETQYF
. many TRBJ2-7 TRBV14 TGTGCCAGCAGCCCTCTTGTAGGGACCTACGAGCAGTACTTC CASSPLVGTYEQYF
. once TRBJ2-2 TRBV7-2 TGTGCCAGCAGCTCACGCTCAATGGTTGGCGTCGCGAACACCGGGGAGCTGTTTTTT CASSSRSMVGVANTGELFF